This TCR beta chain was sequenced during a study of OX40 agonist ivuxolimab in advanced cancers. Study-level background: Two cutaneous melanoma patients and one hepatocellular carcinoma patient, three in all, had partial responses.

The CDR3 is 14 residues long. V was shortened by 4 bases and J by 2 bases, with 11 bases between the two germline ends. Germline CDR1 and CDR2: SQVTM and ANQGSEA. About this clone itself: Its antigen is not identified.

General study findings and limits: CD8+ T cells were the subset that, on average, had more expanded clones than CD4+. The study observed clonal expansion of CD4+ and CD8+ blood T cells by week 6 at 0.1 to 3.0 mg/kg.

The protocol was immunoSEQ multiplex PCR, while the TCRdb copy is restricted to in-frame clones and leaves out a portion. This sample has around 91,000 clones, with roughly 89% found just once. The chain has TRBV29-1 and TRBJ2-2; D gene unclear. The sample here was CD4+ or CD8+ T cells sorted from blood, taken in a trial of the OX40 agonist ivuxolimab. This TCR derives from an adult with an advanced solid tumor such as melanoma, head and neck, liver or kidney cancer. The CDR3 is CSVAQSSNTGELFF. CDR3 coding DNA: TGCAGCGTTGCCCAGTCCAGCAACACCGGGGAGCTGTTTTTT.